Below, 5 T cell receptor beta chains from the same sample are listed, as sequenced in a study of CD4 T cells in relation to SARS-CoV-2 and coronaviruses listed by TCRdb under 2021. Their specific antigens are unknown. CD4+ T cells from unexposed donors were collected before the COVID-19 pandemic (2011-2018). After around 11 days of culture, CD4+ T cells were isolated with the EasySep CD4+ T cell isolation kit. To prepare the library, the immunoSEQ multiplex PCR assay was applied. Entries here come from immuneACCESS through TCRdb and include only in-frame sequences with V and J called. Some clones fail to appear in such tables; in the studies checked, an unresolved V gene covers under half of the shortfall, and the cause of the remainder is unknown. The sample table shows some 22,000 clones, and roughly 62% are seen once. Clones ranked in the top ten supply roughly 9.6% of the sample. Specimen: CD4+ T cells from PBMCs, cultured in vitro. The receptors come from a human donor in good health.

This clone was picked up a small number of times. The CDR3 region has the DNA TGCGCCAGCAGAGGACGGAACTATGGCTACACCTTC. It specifies CASRGRNYGYTF. The chain has TRBV10-1 and TRBJ1-2; D not resolved. The CDR3 length is 12 residues. Trimming removed 6 bases at V and 2 bases at J, with 7 bases between. Germline V gene sequence: CDR1 WNHNN, CDR2 SYGVQD (reference sequence).

This chain joins TRBV7-2 and TRBJ2-7; TRBD1 agrees at 7 bases. V lost 1 base and J lost 7; bases outside the gene matches: 4. The CDR3 contains 13 residues. Germline V gives CDR1 SGHTA, CDR2 FQGNSA. CDR3 DNA sequence: TGTGCCAGCAGCTTAGAGACAGGGAGAGAGCAGTACTTC. Its translation is CASSLETGREQYF.

This clone was found a few times. The chain combines TRBV6-2 or TRBV6-3 with TRBJ1-4; D unresolved. Trimming cost V 4 bases and J 0 bases, with 18 bases left between them. CDR1 and CDR2 from the germline V gene are MNHEY and SVGEGT. The CDR3 is 18 residues long. The CDR3: CASSWETGMVATNEKLFF. CDR3 bases: TGTGCCAGCAGTTGGGAGACCGGGATGGTCGCAACTAATGAAAAACTGTTTTTT.

The chain carries TRBV6-6 and TRBJ2-3; no definite D call. V gave up 11 bases and J gave up 2 bases, with 17 bases separating them. The CDR3 totals 14 residues. Germline loops: CDR1 MNHNY, CDR2 SVGAGI (reference sequence). The CDR3 DNA reads TGTGCCGGCCTCGGACCCTCCTCCACAGATACGCAGTATTTT. Translating gives CAGLGPSSTDTQYF.

The rearrangement links TRBV9 to TRBJ1-1, with no clear D. Between the trimmed V and J ends, which lost 7 bases and 7 bases, there was a span of 14 bases. The CDR3 spans 12 residues. Germline V gives CDR1 SGDLS, CDR2 YYNGEE. The CDR3, as DNA: TGTGCCAGCGCCCGGGGAGAAGGTGAAGCTTTCTTT. Translating gives CASARGEGEAFF.